This TCR beta chain was recovered during a study of vaccination effects on CD4 cells after COVID-19. Method: immunoSEQ multiplex PCR; TCRdb's copy keeps in-frame clones and lacks some. Of about 63,000 clones in the sample, 75% were seen once. This clone was observed a single time. Its antigen is as yet unknown. The length of the CDR3 is 14 residues. Between the trimmed V and J ends, which lost 2 bases and 8 bases, there was a span of 15 bases. CDR1 is MNHEY and CDR2 is SVGAGI in the germline V gene. Antigen-specific CD4+ T cells were expanded with viral peptide pools in the ViraFEST assay before sequencing. Subsequent to less than eleven days of culture, CD4+ T cells were isolated. The vaccine recipients had no prior SARS-CoV-2 infection, with negative nucleocapsid antibodies. With 10 ug/ml peptides and about 9.7 IU/ml IL-2, a few million PBMC per well were cultured.

The genes are TRBV6-5 and TRBJ1-2, with no clear D. This TCR was sampled from a human donor who received a COVID-19 vaccine. This material consisted of CD4+ T cells from PBMCs cultured with HCoV-OC43 spike peptides, taken before COVID-19 vaccination. Stated subset: HCoV-OC43 spike overlapping peptide pool stimulation. The CDR3 DNA follows: TGTGCCAGCAGTTACGTCGTCGGAGCACAGGGCTACACCTTC. Its translation is CASSYVVGAQGYTF.